A single sample is the source of the 23 T cell receptor beta chains below, sequenced in a study of response to subunit inactivated influenza vaccine. TCRdb used MiXCR to reprocess the RT-PCR reads, holding one entry per CDR3 protein. Of 180,000 or so distinct CDR3 sequences in the sample, approximately 12% are singletons; the top ten hold roughly 29%. These same records also appear under a second study, on T cells expressing NK-cell markers. That source notes: In generating TCR beta cDNA, 5'RACE template switching with UMIs was used.

Here the sequenced sample was CD8+ T cells sorted from PBMCs, taken 12 days after vaccination. These TCRs come from a man aged 45-65 years who received an inactivated influenza vaccine.

This rearrangement joins TRBV4-1 to TRBJ2-2, with D possibly TRBD2 on 5 matching bases. With 0 bases removed from V and 7 bases from J, the gap between germline ends came to 12 bases. CDR1 and CDR2 (germline): MGHRA, YSYEKL. The CDR3 contains 15 residues. CDR3 protein: CASSQDMVEGGELFF. CDR3 nucleotides: TGCGCCAGCAGCCAAGATATGGTAGAGGGCGGGGAGCTGTTTTTT.

In its sample, this clonotype was seen many times. The rearrangement uses TRBV2 and TRBJ2-1, with TRBD1 identical over 12 bases. Germline V gives CDR1 SNHLY, CDR2 FYNNEI. Trimming removed 7 bases from V and 9 bases from J; junction bases left unmatched: 10. The CDR3 length is 15 residues. CDR3 residues: CASITGTGGLVEQFF. As DNA, the CDR3 is TGTGCCAGCATTACCGGGACAGGGGGCCTGGTTGAGCAGTTCTTC.

This chain joins TRBV6-5 and TRBJ1-1; D may be TRBD1 (5 bases). V was clipped by 4 bases and J by 6 bases, with 21 bases between them. The CDR3 has 16 amino acids. Germline CDR1 is MNHEY and CDR2 is SVGAGI. CDR3: CASSLGQIGRAAEAFF. DNA for the CDR3: TGTGCCAGCAGTTTAGGTCAGATAGGCAGGGCAGCTGAAGCTTTCTTT.

This clonotype showed up just a few times. V gene TRBV25-1 combines with J gene TRBJ2-1, with 9 positions matching TRBD1. The CDR3 is made up of 15 amino acids. Germline lookup yields CDR1 MGHDK and CDR2 SYGVNS. V lost 4 bases to trimming and J lost 5 bases; unmatched junction nucleotides: 6. The DNA for the CDR3 is TGTGCCAGCAGTGCATTGACAGGGGGAAACAATGAGCAGTTCTTC. Protein sequence: CASSALTGGNNEQFF.

This clonotype was seen ten or more times. The V gene is TRBV7-9, the J gene TRBJ2-1; no clear D. The CDR3 is made up of 12 amino acids. Germline values: CDR1 SEHNR, CDR2 FQNEAQ (reference sequence). V was cut by 1 base and J by 8 bases, with 6 bases left in between. CDR3: CASSLGYYEQFF. The DNA of the CDR3 is TGTGCCAGCAGCTTAGGTTACTATGAGCAGTTCTTC.

This chain links TRBV29-1 with TRBJ2-1; 14 bases match TRBD2. V was clipped by 6 bases and J by 6 bases; unmatched bases: 13. From germline, CDR1 is SQVTM and CDR2 ANQGSEA. This CDR3 is built from 17 residues. The CDR3 loop is CSVPGTSGSRFVNEQFF. The CDR3 DNA reads as TGCAGCGTCCCCGGGACTAGCGGGAGCAGGTTCGTCAATGAGCAGTTCTTC.

The chain recombines TRBV7-9 with TRBJ2-7; D possibly corresponds to TRBD2 (7 bases). The CDR3 covers 14 residues. CDR1 and CDR2 (germline): SEHNR, FQNEAQ (reference sequence). Trimming removed 1 base from V and 4 bases from J, with 11 bases in between. This chain's CDR3 is CASSLEGGAYEQYF. The CDR3 region has the DNA TGTGCCAGCAGCTTAGAAGGGGGGGCGTACGAGCAGTACTTC.

The V gene is TRBV27, the J gene TRBJ2-1, with D perhaps matching TRBD2 (6 bases). From germline, CDR1 is MNHEY and CDR2 SMNVEV (reference sequence). The length of the CDR3 is 14 residues. The ends were cut back, 6 bases at V and 4 bases at J, with 13 bases in the middle. CDR3 nucleotides: TGTGCCAGCAGCTGGGGGGTCGGGTACAATGAGCAGTTCTTC. Translated, it gives CASSWGVGYNEQFF.

The chain recombines TRBV29-1 with TRBJ2-1; the match to TRBD2 covers 7 bases. The length of the CDR3 is 15 residues. The V gene's germline CDR1 is SQVTM and CDR2 ANQGSEA. The V and J ends lost 1 base and 4 bases, in that order; junction bases with no gene match: 7. This chain's CDR3 is CSVEGRLADYNEQFF. The CDR3 nucleotides are TGCAGCGTTGAAGGCCGACTAGCAGATTACAATGAGCAGTTCTTC.

The gene calls are TRBV27 and TRBJ2-7, with D perhaps matching TRBD2 (6 bases). The ends were cut back, 3 bases at V and 2 bases at J, with 17 bases in the middle. CDR3 size: 16 residues. Germline values: CDR1 MNHEY, CDR2 SMNVEV (reference sequence). CDR3 sequence (DNA): TGTGCCAGCAGTTTGGTAGGAGTTAGCGGAGCCTACGAGCAGTACTTC. Translating it yields CASSLVGVSGAYEQYF.

The chain uses TRBV9 and TRBJ2-1; D is ambiguous. The CDR3 length is 14 residues. V gave up 0 bases and J gave up 3 bases, with 7 bases separating them. CDR1 and CDR2 (germline): SGDLS, YYNGEE. The CDR3 loop reads CASSVEDLYNEQFF. The DNA for the CDR3 is TGTGCCAGCAGCGTAGAGGACCTCTACAATGAGCAGTTCTTC.

This clonotype turned up a few times. The J gene is TRBJ2-1, the V gene TRBV15; perhaps D is TRBD1 or TRBD2 (5 bases each). V was cut by 1 base and J by 3 bases, with 16 bases left in between. From germline, CDR1 is LNHNV and CDR2 YYDKDF (reference sequence). This CDR3 comprises 17 residues. The chain's CDR3 is CATSRAGSDPLYNEQFF. In nucleotides, the CDR3 is TGTGCCACCAGCAGAGCAGGGAGCGACCCCCTCTACAATGAGCAGTTCTTC. The entire variable domain, with the rest obtained from reference TRBV15 and TRBJ2-1, is as follows: DAMVIQNPRYQVTQFGKPVTLSCSQTLNHNVMYWYQQKSSQAPKLLFHYYDKDFNNEADTPDNFQSRRPNTSFCFLDIRSPGLGDTAMYLCATSRAGSDPLYNEQFFGPGTRLTVL.

This clonotype was counted a few times. The V gene is TRBV9, the J gene TRBJ1-1; 7 nucleotides align to TRBD1. Trimming took 3 bases from V and 0 from J; bases not matched to a gene: 2. The CDR3 totals 14 residues. Germline V gene data show CDR1 as SGDLS and CDR2 as YYNGEE. The CDR3 sequence is CASSAGGMNTEAFF. DNA of the CDR3: TGTGCCAGCAGCGCAGGGGGGATGAACACTGAAGCTTTCTTT. Full variable domain (remainder filled in from reference TRBV9 and TRBJ1-1): DSGVTQTPKHLITATGQRVTLRCSPRSGDLSVYWYQQSLDQGLQFLIQYYNGEERAKGNILERFSAQQFPDLHSELNLSSLELGDSALYFCASSAGGMNTEAFFGQGTRLTVV.

This clonotype has just a few counts. V usage is TRBV6-2 or TRBV6-3 and J usage is TRBJ2-1; TRBD2 agrees at 7 bases. Germline trimming cut 7 bases from V and 8 bases from J; bases unmatched to any gene: 14. The germline V gene has CDR1 MNHEY and CDR2 SVGEGT. The CDR3 spans 15 residues. The CDR3 bases are TGTGCCAGCATTTCGGGGAGGGAGCTCGGCGATGAGCAGTTCTTC. It is translated as CASISGRELGDEQFF.

This clonotype was detected only a few times. The chain combines TRBV28 with TRBJ2-2, with 7 positions matching TRBD1. The CDR3 is 17 amino acids. Trimming removed 0 bases from V and 0 bases from J; junction bases left unmatched: 4. Looked up from germline, CDR1 is MDHEN and CDR2 is SYDVKM. The CDR3 DNA is TGTGCCAGCAGTTTATGGGGGACAGCAACGAACACCGGGGAGCTGTTTTTT. Protein sequence: CASSLWGTATNTGELFF.

The V call is TRBV5-1, the J call TRBJ2-7, with unresolved D. Per germline, CDR1 SGHRS and CDR2 YFSETQ. The CDR3 length is 14 residues. V lost 3 bases and J lost 3, with 13 bases in between. The CDR3 region is CASSSGSLGYEQYF. The CDR3 region has the DNA TGCGCCAGCAGCTCCGGGTCGTTGGGCTACGAGCAGTACTTC.

This clonotype was seen only a few times. This chain connects TRBV11-2 to TRBJ2-5; D is unclear. Germline V gene data show CDR1 as SGHAT and CDR2 as FQNNGV. Deletions cut 5 bases from V and 1 base from J, with 14 bases between. CDR3 length: 15 residues. The CDR3 region has the DNA TGTGCCAGCAGCCAATCTCGACACTTCCAAGAGACCCAGTACTTC. Residues: CASSQSRHFQETQYF.

The V and J genes are TRBV6-2 or TRBV6-3 and TRBJ2-7; D uncertain. Germline assignment: CDR1 MNHEY and CDR2 SVGEGT. Trimming left V 2 bases short and J 2 bases short, with 19 bases between. The CDR3 consists of 17 residues. CDR3 sequence: CASSYGPKERLTYEQYF. The CDR3 coding sequence is TGTGCCAGCAGTTACGGGCCAAAAGAGCGCCTCACCTACGAGCAGTACTTC.

This clonotype was recorded a few times. J is TRBJ2-1 and V is TRBV6-5; no clear D. V was clipped by 0 bases and J by 10 bases, with 7 bases between them. Germline V gene lookup returns CDR1 MNHEY and CDR2 SVGAGI. CDR3 length: 12 residues. CDR3 nucleotide sequence: TGTGCCAGCAGTTACTCCGCCACCGAGCAGTTCTTC. This gives the protein CASSYSATEQFF.

The rearrangement uses TRBV6-2 or TRBV6-3 and TRBJ2-1; D might be TRBD1 (6 bases). V lost 3 bases and J lost 8, with 17 bases in between. Germline CDR1 reads MNHEY; CDR2 reads SVGEGT. This CDR3 has 15 amino acids. The CDR3 loop reads CASSYWDNGDHEQFF. Here the CDR3 DNA reads TGTGCCAGCAGTTATTGGGACAACGGGGACCATGAGCAGTTCTTC.

This chain joins TRBV4-3 and TRBJ2-7; the match to TRBD2 covers 9 bases. CDR1 is LGHNA and CDR2 is YSLEER in the germline V gene. The CDR3 is made up of 16 amino acids. With 0 bases clipped from V and 3 bases from J, the junction kept 6 bases outside the gene matches. The DNA of the CDR3 is TGCGCCAGCAGCCAAGATCGGGGTAGCGGGGGCTACGAGCAGTACTTC. It codes for CASSQDRGSGGYEQYF.

V is TRBV24-1 and J is TRBJ2-2; TRBD1 aligns across 10 bases. With 3 bases clipped from V and 7 bases from J, the junction kept 4 bases outside the gene matches. This CDR3 spans 15 amino acids. Germline CDR1 and CDR2: KGHDR and SFDVKD. CDR3 sequence reads: CATSDRDRGYGELFF. The CDR3 DNA reads TGTGCCACCAGTGATAGGGACAGGGGTTACGGGGAGCTGTTTTTT.

This clonotype was found many times. The genes are TRBV4-2 and TRBJ2-1; D not certain. The CDR3 is 16 amino acids. Looked up from germline, CDR1 is LGHNA and CDR2 is YNFKEQ. Trimming removed 0 bases at V and 7 bases at J, with 16 bases between. This CDR3 reads CASSQEGKYLGNEQFF. In DNA, the CDR3 is TGTGCCAGCAGCCAAGAAGGGAAATATTTGGGGAATGAGCAGTTCTTC.